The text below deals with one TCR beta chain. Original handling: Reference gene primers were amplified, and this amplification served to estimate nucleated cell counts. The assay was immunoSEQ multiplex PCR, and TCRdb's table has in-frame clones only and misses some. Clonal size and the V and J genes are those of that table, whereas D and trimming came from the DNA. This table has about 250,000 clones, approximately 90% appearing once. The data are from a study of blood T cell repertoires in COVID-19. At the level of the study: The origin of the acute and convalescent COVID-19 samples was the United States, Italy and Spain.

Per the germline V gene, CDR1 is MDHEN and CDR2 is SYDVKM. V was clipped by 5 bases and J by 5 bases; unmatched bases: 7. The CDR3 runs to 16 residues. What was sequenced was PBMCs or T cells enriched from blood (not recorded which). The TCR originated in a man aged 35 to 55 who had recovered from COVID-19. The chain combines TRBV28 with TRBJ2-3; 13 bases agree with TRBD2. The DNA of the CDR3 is TGTGCCAGCAGTCTGACTAGCGGGGGGCCTGAAGATACGCAGTATTTT. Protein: CASSLTSGGPEDTQYF.